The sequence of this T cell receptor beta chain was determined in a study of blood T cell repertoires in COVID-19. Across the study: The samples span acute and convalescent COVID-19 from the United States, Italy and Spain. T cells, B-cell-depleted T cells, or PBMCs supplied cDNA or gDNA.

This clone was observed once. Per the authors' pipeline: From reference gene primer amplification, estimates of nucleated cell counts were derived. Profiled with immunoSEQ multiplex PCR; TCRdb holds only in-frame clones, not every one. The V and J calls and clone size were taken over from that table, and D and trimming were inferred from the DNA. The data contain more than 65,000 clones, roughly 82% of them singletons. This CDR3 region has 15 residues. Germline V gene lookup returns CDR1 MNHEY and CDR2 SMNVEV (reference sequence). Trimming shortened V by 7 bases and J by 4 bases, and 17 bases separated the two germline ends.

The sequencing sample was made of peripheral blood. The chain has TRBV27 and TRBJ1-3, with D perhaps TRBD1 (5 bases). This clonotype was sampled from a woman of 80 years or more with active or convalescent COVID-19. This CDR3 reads CASMVSRAGGNTIYF. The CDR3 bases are TGTGCCAGCATGGTCTCCCGGGCAGGGGGAAACACCATATATTTT.